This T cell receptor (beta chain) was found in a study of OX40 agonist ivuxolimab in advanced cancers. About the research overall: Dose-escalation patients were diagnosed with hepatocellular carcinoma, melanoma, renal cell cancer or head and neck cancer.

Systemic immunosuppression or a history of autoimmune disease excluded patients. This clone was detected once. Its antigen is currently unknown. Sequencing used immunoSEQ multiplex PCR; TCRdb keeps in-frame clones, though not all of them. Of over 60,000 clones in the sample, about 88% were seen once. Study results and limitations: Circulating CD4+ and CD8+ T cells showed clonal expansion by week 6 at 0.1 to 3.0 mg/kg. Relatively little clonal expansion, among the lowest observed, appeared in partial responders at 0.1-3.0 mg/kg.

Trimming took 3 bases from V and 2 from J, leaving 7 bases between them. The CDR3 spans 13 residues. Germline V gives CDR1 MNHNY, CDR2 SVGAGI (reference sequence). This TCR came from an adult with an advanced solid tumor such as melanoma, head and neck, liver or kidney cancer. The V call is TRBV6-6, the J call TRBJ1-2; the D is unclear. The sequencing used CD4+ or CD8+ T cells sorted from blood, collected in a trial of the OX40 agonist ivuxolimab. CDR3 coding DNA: TGTGCCAGCAGTTATCCGACCAACTATGGCTACACCTTC. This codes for CASSYPTNYGYTF.